Shown below are 27 T cell receptor beta chains from a single sample sequenced in a study of spatial heterogeneity in lung cancer. Overall study results and limits: Tumor mutation count correlated with how many alpha and beta TCRs expanded intratumorally.

Their antigen targets remain unknown. TCRdb redid the calling of the 5' RACE reads with MiXCR, one entry per CDR3 protein. This sample has about 7,500 distinct CDR3 sequences, with roughly 13% found just once. Time point meaning: sample taken at primary tumor resection. The specimen was lung tumor tissue, collected at surgery. Receptors originate from a male donor with early-stage non-small cell lung cancer.

This clonotype occurred many times. Little can be read into the size of this beta chain, an off-target read in a library designed for alpha chains. The CDR3 bases are TGTGCCAGCAGGGACCACGGTCACTTGAACACTGAAGCTTTCTTT. As protein: CASRDHGHLNTEAFF. V is TRBV28 and J is TRBJ1-1; D gene unclear. Germline CDR1 is MDHEN and CDR2 is SYDVKM. This CDR3 region has 15 residues. Trimming removed 6 bases at V and 0 bases at J, with 14 bases between.

This clonotype was counted ten times or more. This beta chain came through as a stray read in a library set up for alpha chains, and its size says little. The rearrangement joins TRBV7-9 to TRBJ2-5, with 10 bases identical to TRBD1. This CDR3 is 14 amino acids long. Germline-derived CDR1 and CDR2 are SEHNR and FQNEAQ (reference sequence). V shed 3 bases and J 3 bases; nucleotides not matched to a gene: 1. The CDR3 region is CASSLTGGKETQYF. The DNA for the CDR3 is TGTGCCAGCAGCTTGACAGGGGGCAAAGAGACCCAGTACTTC.

This clonotype was observed many times. This beta chain is an unintended read in a library built for alpha chains; its size means little. The V and J genes are TRBV6-6 and TRBJ1-1; D is unclear. The CDR3 consists of 14 residues. V was trimmed by 6 bases and J by 1 base, leaving 12 bases between them. Per germline, CDR1 MNHNY and CDR2 SVGAGI (reference sequence). In DNA, the CDR3 is TGTGCCAGCAGCCTCAGGCCCCCGAACACTGAAGCTTTCTTT. Protein: CASSLRPPNTEAFF.

In regard to this clonotype: The library was designed around alpha chains, so this beta chain is a stray read whose abundance carries little weight. The V call is TRBV6-6, the J call TRBJ2-1; 8 bases match TRBD2. Losses at the gene ends were 6 bases for V and 3 bases for J; bases not matched to a gene: 10. The CDR3 covers 16 residues. CDR1 MNHNY and CDR2 SVGAGI come from the germline V gene (reference sequence). This chain's CDR3 is CASSPASGGFYNEQFF. CDR3 DNA sequence: TGTGCCAGCAGCCCAGCGAGCGGGGGCTTCTACAATGAGCAGTTCTTC.

This clonotype is medium-sized (0.01 to 0.1%). Little can be read into the size of this beta chain, an off-target read in a library designed for alpha chains. The V and J genes are TRBV24-1 and TRBJ2-3; no clear D gene. Trimming stripped 3 bases from V and 11 bases from J, with 14 bases between. CDR1 and CDR2 from the germline V gene are KGHDR and SFDVKD. This CDR3 has 13 amino acids. In nucleotides, the CDR3 is TGTGCCACCAGTGATCCGCAGGAGAAGAAGCAGTATTTT. Encoded protein: CATSDPQEKKQYF.

This clonotype was picked up many times. In a library made to pick up alpha chains, this beta chain is a stray read with a size that means little. This chain links TRBV6-6 with TRBJ2-7; D is uncertain. Germline V gene sequence: CDR1 MNHNY, CDR2 SVGAGI (reference sequence). CDR3 length: 15 residues. With 0 bases removed from V and 0 bases from J, the gap between germline ends came to 9 bases. The CDR3 reads CASSYSSRSSYEQYF. The CDR3 nucleotides read TGTGCCAGCAGTTACTCCAGTCGGAGCTCCTACGAGCAGTACTTC.

This clonotype was recorded a few times. A library prepared for alpha chains yielded this beta chain as an off-target read; its size is of little meaning. The chain couples TRBV3-1 to TRBJ2-2; tentatively, D is TRBD1 (5 bases). Trimming removed 6 bases from V and 8 bases from J, with 16 bases in between. The CDR3 totals 14 residues. Looked up from germline, CDR1 is LGHDT and CDR2 is YNNKEL (reference sequence). This chain's CDR3 is CASRPTGFSGELFF. As DNA, the CDR3 is TGTGCCAGCAGACCCACAGGTTTCTCAGGGGAGCTGTTTTTT. Filled out from reference TRBV3-1 and TRBJ2-2, the complete variable domain reads DTAVSQTPKYLVTQMGNDKSIKCEQNLGHDTMYWYKQDSKKFLKIMFSYNNKELIINETVPNRFSPKSPDKAHLNLHINSLELGDSAVYFCASRPTGFSGELFFGEGSRLTVL.

This clonotype qualifies as medium-sized (0.01 to 0.1%). With the library built for alpha chains, this beta chain is off target and its frequency is not meaningful. The chain is built from TRBV5-4 and TRBJ2-6; D is unresolved. V dropped 0 bases and J dropped 0 bases, with 4 bases sitting between them. From germline, CDR1 is SGHNT and CDR2 YYREEE (reference sequence). CDR3 length equals 15 residues. The DNA of the CDR3 is TGTGCCAGCAGCTTGGATTACTCTGGGGCCAACGTCCTGACTTTC. Its protein product is CASSLDYSGANVLTF.

As to this clonotype: Found in a library prepared for alpha chains, this beta chain is an off-target read, and its abundance has little meaning. CDR3 protein: CASSYTLDAWENIQYF. In nucleotides, the CDR3 is TGTGCCAGCAGTTACACGCTGGACGCCTGGGAGAACATTCAGTACTTC. The rearrangement links TRBV6-5 to TRBJ2-4; D perhaps matches TRBD2 (5 bases). The CDR3 totals 16 residues. Looked up from germline, CDR1 is MNHEY and CDR2 is SVGAGI. V lost 2 bases, J lost 7 bases, and 18 bases lay in between.

This clonotype was seen at least ten times. The library was designed around alpha chains, so this beta chain is a stray read whose abundance carries little weight. CDR3 nucleotides: TGCGCCAGCAGCGGCCGCGGACTAGCGGGAGGTCGCGACAACCGGGAGACCCAGTACTTC. It encodes CASSGRGLAGGRDNRETQYF. This chain uses TRBV5-1 with TRBJ2-5, with 14 positions matching TRBD2. The CDR3 has 20 amino acids. Germline assignment: CDR1 SGHRS and CDR2 YFSETQ. V was clipped by 4 bases and J by 5 bases; unmatched bases: 19.

This clonotype is medium-sized. For a library built for alpha chains, this beta chain is a stray read; little rests on its size. V usage is TRBV5-4 and J usage is TRBJ2-5, with 8 bases matching TRBD1. This CDR3 contains 15 residues. Germline lookup yields CDR1 SGHNT and CDR2 YYREEE (reference sequence). J lost 2 bases, V lost 6 bases, and 9 bases had no gene match. The CDR3 DNA sequence: TGTGCCAGCACCCAGGACACAGGGGGTCAAGAGACCCAGTACTTC. It specifies CASTQDTGGQETQYF.

Sample share makes this clonotype medium-sized (0.01 to 0.1%). As an off-target read in a library built for alpha chains, this beta chain has a frequency of little significance. The chain recombines TRBV5-1 with TRBJ1-6; D ambiguous. The V end was cut by 0 bases, the J end by 9 bases, with 16 bases between. The CDR3 loop spans 16 amino acids. Germline V gene sequence: CDR1 SGHRS, CDR2 YFSETQ. The CDR3 region is CASSLGWAINGSPLHF. The CDR3 DNA sequence: TGCGCCAGCAGCTTGGGGTGGGCAATCAACGGTTCACCCCTCCACTTT.

This clonotype was seen only a few times. In a library made to pick up alpha chains, this beta chain is a stray read with a size that means little. V usage is TRBV12-3 or TRBV12-4 and J usage is TRBJ2-7; 7 positions match TRBD1. This CDR3 region has 14 residues. V lost 6 bases, J lost 2 bases, and 7 bases stayed unmatched. The CDR3 is CASSSRTGTYEQYF. The CDR3 nucleotides read TGTGCCAGCAGCTCCCGGACAGGAACCTACGAGCAGTACTTC.

Worth noting for this clonotype: It is unclear where the CDR3 begins or ends on the DNA, so no DNA is shown, and the CDR3 is as TCRdb lists it. This beta chain is off target for a library built for alpha chains, so its abundance means little. The genes are TRBV11-3 and TRBJ2-1; the D segment call TRBD1 is taken from the table without a DNA check. CDR1 is SGHNT and CDR2 is YENEEA in the germline V gene. The CDR3 totals 21 residues, both ends included. CDR3 sequence reads: CASSFYICSAEAGQLVNEQFF.

This clonotype was counted at least ten times. This beta chain turned up in a library designed for alpha chains; as an off-target read, its abundance says little. The chain has TRBV20-1 and TRBJ2-5; D is perhaps TRBD2 (5 bases). In germline, CDR1 is DFQATT, CDR2 SNEGSKA (reference sequence). There are 13 residues in the CDR3. V lost 5 bases and J 4 bases, leaving 14 bases between the germline ends. The CDR3 DNA reads as TGCAGTGCTCCGGACTCCTTCGGAGAGACCCAGTACTTC. Translation: CSAPDSFGETQYF.

This clonotype was counted at least ten times. The size of this beta chain means little, since it is a stray read in a library made for alpha chains. The chain uses TRBV29-1 and TRBJ1-1; 9 nucleotides agree with TRBD1. Germline V gene data show CDR1 as SQVTM and CDR2 as ANQGSEA. V trimming: 6 bases; J trimming: 3 bases; junction bases outside the gene matches: 14. The CDR3 sequence is 16 residues long. The CDR3 loop is CSVANRLGQGHTEAFF. CDR3 DNA sequence: TGCAGCGTCGCCAATCGCCTGGGACAGGGTCACACTGAAGCTTTCTTT.

This clonotype was seen at least ten times. This beta chain slipped into a library made for alpha chains as a stray read, so its size is not meaningful. The V gene is TRBV19, the J gene TRBJ1-2; tentative D call: TRBD1 (5 bases). The germline V gene encodes CDR1 LNHDA and CDR2 SQIVND (reference sequence). The CDR3 covers 13 residues. Deletions cut 10 bases from V and 4 bases from J, with 16 bases between. CDR3 protein: CATARSQGYGYTF. The CDR3 DNA reads as TGTGCCACAGCCAGGTCCCAGGGCTATGGCTACACCTTC.

This clonotype was seen repeatedly, ten times or more. Little can be read into the size of this beta chain, an off-target read in a library designed for alpha chains. The V call is TRBV6-1, the J call TRBJ2-3; 9 bases agree with TRBD1. The CDR3 has 14 amino acids. V trimming: 10 bases; J trimming: 5 bases; junction bases outside the gene matches: 10. Germline CDR1 MNHNS, CDR2 SASEGT. CDR3 nucleotides: TGTGCCACTTTACAGGGGGCGATGGGAGATACGCAGTATTTT. Its translation: CATLQGAMGDTQYF.

This clonotype was observed at least ten times. In a library made to pick up alpha chains, this beta chain is a stray read with a size that means little. The chain carries TRBV7-9 and TRBJ1-4, with D possibly matching TRBD1 (5 bases). This CDR3 comprises 14 residues. The V gene lost 5 bases and the J gene lost 2 bases, with 9 bases spanning the gap. Per the germline V gene, CDR1 is SEHNR and CDR2 is FQNEAQ (reference sequence). The CDR3 DNA sequence: TGTGCCAGCAGCCCCGGGACTACTAATGAAAAACTGTTTTTT. Translating it yields CASSPGTTNEKLFF.

This clonotype is medium-sized (0.01 to 0.1%) in the sample. This beta chain slipped into a library made for alpha chains as a stray read, so its size is not meaningful. The J gene is TRBJ2-1, the V gene TRBV3-1; TRBD2 agrees at 11 bases. The V gene's germline CDR1 is LGHDT and CDR2 YNNKEL (reference sequence). The CDR3 is 16 residues long. V shed 4 bases and J 1 base; nucleotides not matched to a gene: 3. CDR3 region: CASSPRLAGSYNEQFF. The CDR3 nucleotides read TGTGCCAGCAGCCCGCGACTAGCGGGATCCTACAATGAGCAGTTCTTC.

This clonotype was seen repeatedly, ten times or more. Within a library made for alpha chains, this beta chain is off target, and its count is uninformative. The chain is built from TRBV28 and TRBJ1-2, with D hard to call. The CDR3 extends over 12 amino acids. Trimming stripped 8 bases from V and 2 bases from J, with 9 bases between. Looked up from germline, CDR1 is MDHEN and CDR2 is SYDVKM. CDR3 in DNA: TGTGCCAGCGTGGGTGGAAACTATGGCTACACCTTC. Translation: CASVGGNYGYTF.

This clonotype rates as medium-sized. Since it is a stray read in a library aimed at alpha chains, this beta chain has a size that is not meaningful. The chain uses TRBV3-2 and TRBJ2-4; the tabulated D call, TRBD2, remains unverified against the DNA. TRBV3-2 is a pseudogene segment. This CDR3 has 13 residues. Written as DNA, the CDR3 is TGTGCCAGCACGCCTGGACTAAAAAACATTCAGTACTTC. It translates to CASTPGLKNIQYF.

This clonotype has ten or more counts. Because this beta chain is a stray read in a library intended to capture alpha chains, its abundance should not be given much weight. The CDR3 is CASSVTGNYDTIYF. CDR3 nucleotide sequence: TGTGCCAGCAGCGTAACAGGGAATTACGACACCATATATTTT. The chain joins TRBV9 to TRBJ1-3, with D perhaps TRBD1 (6 bases). The germline V and J ends were trimmed by 1 base and 8 bases, with 13 bases remaining between them. The CDR3 length is 14 residues. Germline CDR1 is SGDLS and CDR2 is YYNGEE.

The table lists this clonotype with many counts. In a library made to pick up alpha chains, this beta chain is a stray read with a size that means little. The rearrangement links TRBV27 to TRBJ2-7, with TRBD2 matching 8 bases. This CDR3 comprises 15 residues. Germline loops: CDR1 MNHEY, CDR2 SMNVEV (reference sequence). V shed 4 bases and J 3 bases; nucleotides not matched to a gene: 8. In nucleotides, the CDR3 is TGTGCCAGCAGTTCTGGGGCTAGCGGGTACTACGAGCAGTACTTC. As protein: CASSSGASGYYEQYF.

This clonotype was seen many times. Found in a library prepared for alpha chains, this beta chain is an off-target read, and its abundance has little meaning. V gene TRBV20-1 combines with J gene TRBJ1-4; maybe TRBD1 (6 bases). Germline CDR1 reads DFQATT; CDR2 reads SNEGSKA (reference sequence). Deletions cut 4 bases from V and 8 bases from J, with 11 bases between. The CDR3 totals 12 residues. CDR3 nucleotide sequence: TGCAGTGCTAACCAGGGGAAAGAAAAACTGTTTTTT. Its protein product is CSANQGKEKLFF.

In its sample, this clonotype was seen many times. This beta chain is an unintended read in a library built for alpha chains; its size means little. CDR3 residues: CASSFGGSGTDTQYF. The CDR3 DNA is TGTGCCAGCAGTTTCGGGGGTTCCGGCACAGATACGCAGTATTTT. The chain is built from TRBV6-2 or TRBV6-3 and TRBJ2-3; a possible D gene is TRBD2 (6 bases). The CDR3 runs to 15 residues. The germline gives CDR1 MNHEY, CDR2 SVGEGT. Between the trimmed V and J ends, which lost 4 bases and 1 base, there was a span of 12 bases.

By its share, this clonotype is medium-sized. The library was prepared for alpha chains; this beta chain is a stray read, so its frequency means little. The chain is built from TRBV14 and TRBJ1-4; D unresolved. Germline V gene sequence: CDR1 SGHDN, CDR2 FVKESK. The CDR3 spans 15 residues. V was clipped by 5 bases and J by 3 bases, with 13 bases between them. CDR3 in DNA: TGTGCCAGCAGCAACTTACACTTTCCTAATGAAAAACTGTTTTTT. Translated: CASSNLHFPNEKLFF.